This is a list of T cell receptor beta chains from one sample in a study of chemoradiotherapy in HPV16-positive cancers. The table came from immunoSEQ multiplex PCR; TCRdb's copy has only in-frame clones and leaves some out. The table has around 13,000 clones, 75% to 90% seen once. The sample was blood, taken from a patient who underwent chemoradiotherapy. Every receptor here comes from a human donor with HPV-associated anogenital cancer. Each CDR3 is given without its conserved first and last residue.

J gene	V gene	CDR3 length	CDR3 protein
TRBJ2-2	TRBV5-1	14	ASSSQAGGYTGELF
TRBJ1-3	TRBV9	12	ASSVGQPWNTIY
TRBJ2-3	TRBV6-4	13	ASSANRGNTDTQY
TRBJ2-7	TRBV7-9	10	ASAGTGYEQY
TRBJ1-4	TRBV6-1	12	ASSDDPGREKLF
TRBJ2-7	TRBV19	13	ASSMDNPHSYEQY
TRBJ1-2	TRBV4-3	14	ASSQVLGRTNYGYT
TRBJ1-5	TRBV7-6	10	ASSLVGQPQH
TRBJ2-2	TRBV29-1	9	SVWDSRFLF
TRBJ2-1	TRBV4-2	14	ASSQSMSGDYNEQF
TRBJ2-5	TRBV5-1	10	ASSFTRETQY
TRBJ2-4	TRBV7-2	14	ASSFQTGLAKNIQY
TRBJ1-1	TRBV9	13	ASSVEDRVNTEAF
TRBJ2-5	TRBV7-7	14	ASSRNSPGGGETQY
TRBJ1-2	TRBV5-4	10	ASSPEKRGYT
TRBJ2-5	TRBV11-2	10	ASSPPTETQY